The rows below give T cell receptor beta chains drawn from one sample of a study of blood T cell repertoires in COVID-19. The table came from immunoSEQ multiplex PCR; TCRdb's copy has only in-frame clones and leaves some out. The table shows hundreds of thousands of clones, with 75% to 90% occurring only once. Sequencing was performed on PBMCs or T cells enriched from blood (not recorded which). These receptors all stem from a man under 40 who had recovered from COVID-19. Each CDR3 is given with its conserved first and last residue. Fields, in order: D gene, V gene, J gene, CDR3 length, clone size, CDR3 protein, CDR3 DNA. D genes are given only for firm matches. Clone size is given for some rows only: seen once, a few or many times, or a class if the clone is expanded.

-	TRBV5-1	TRBJ2-2	14	-	CASSLSQSPGELFF	TGCGCCAGCAGCTTGTCCCAGTCCCCCGGGGAGCTGTTTTTT
-	TRBV10-3	TRBJ2-7	12	-	CAIRGSSYEQYF	TGTGCCATCAGGGGGAGTTCCTACGAGCAGTACTTC
-	TRBV27	TRBJ1-5	14	-	CASSLNRAGQPQHF	TGTGCCAGCAGTTTAAACAGGGCTGGGCAGCCCCAGCATTTT
-	TRBV2	TRBJ1-5	15	-	CASSVEQGPNQPQHF	TGTGCCAGCAGCGTCGAACAGGGTCCCAATCAGCCCCAGCATTTT
-	TRBV19	TRBJ1-4	15	-	CASSQRTSGNEKLFF	TGTGCCAGTAGTCAAAGGACATCCGGGAATGAAAAACTGTTTTTT
TRBD2	TRBV27	TRBJ2-7	15	-	CASKGTSGRRYEQYF	TGTGCCAGCAAAGGGACTAGCGGGAGACGGTACGAGCAGTACTTC
TRBD2	TRBV24-1	TRBJ2-3	17	-	CATSDRGTSGGWYTQYF	TGTGCCACCAGTGATCGTGGGACTAGCGGTGGGTGGTATACGCAGTATTTT
-	TRBV5-5	TRBJ1-5	17	-	CASSRSLIGAENQPQHF	TGTGCCAGCAGCAGGTCTTTGATAGGGGCGGAAAATCAGCCCCAGCATTTT
TRBD2	TRBV5-1	TRBJ2-7	14	-	CASSPSGRGYEQYF	TGCGCCAGCTCTCCTAGCGGGAGGGGGTACGAGCAGTACTTC
TRBD1	TRBV28	TRBJ1-1	14	-	CASSGTGGVGRAFF	TGTGCCAGCAGCGGGACAGGGGGCGTGGGGCGAGCTTTCTTT
TRBD1	TRBV5-1	TRBJ1-5	16	-	CASSSGTGMGNQPQHF	TGCGCCAGCAGCTCCGGGACAGGGATGGGCAATCAGCCCCAGCATTTT
TRBD1	TRBV7-3	TRBJ2-1	15	-	CASSQSGQGSHEQFF	TGTGCCAGCAGCCAATCCGGACAGGGGAGCCATGAGCAGTTCTTC
TRBD1	TRBV9	TRBJ1-2	16	-	CASSTRGRGLDYGYTF	TGTGCCAGCAGCACCCGGGGCAGGGGGTTAGACTATGGCTACACCTTC
-	TRBV5-5	TRBJ2-1	15	-	CASSLLSGTYNEQFF	TGTGCCAGCAGCTTGCTGAGCGGTACCTACAATGAGCAGTTCTTC
TRBD1	TRBV7-9	TRBJ1-1	14	few	CASNAGQGRTEAFF	TGTGCCAGCAACGCCGGACAGGGGCGCACTGAAGCTTTCTTT
-	TRBV27	TRBJ1-2	13	-	CASSRQGHYGYTF	TGTGCCAGCTCACGGCAGGGCCACTATGGCTATACCTTC
TRBD2	TRBV5-4	TRBJ2-1	15	once	CASSFGTSGYNEQFF	TGTGCCAGCAGCTTCGGGACTAGCGGATACAATGAGCAGTTCTTC
-	TRBV7-2	TRBJ2-7	13	-	CASSPVGAYEQYF	TGTGCCAGCAGCCCAGTCGGGGCCTACGAGCAGTACTTC
-	TRBV6-5	TRBJ1-1	16	-	CASSYRRVVVNTEAFF	TGTGCCAGCAGTTATCGTCGCGTGGTGGTGAACACTGAAGCTTTCTTT
-	TRBV28	TRBJ1-1	15	few	CASSLLGQLNTEAFF	TGTGCCAGCAGTCTCTTGGGACAACTGAACACTGAAGCTTTCTTT
-	TRBV19	TRBJ2-2	17	-	CATSDEGRGSVAGELFF	TGTGCCACCAGTGACGAGGGAAGGGGGTCCGTCGCCGGGGAGCTGTTTTTT
-	TRBV7-8	TRBJ1-5	16	-	CASSLEGQGTFQPQHF	TGTGCCAGCAGCTTAGAGGGGCAGGGGACGTTTCAGCCCCAGCATTTT
-	TRBV7-2	TRBJ2-3	14	-	CASSLMPGEDTQYF	TGTGCCAGCAGCTTAATGCCAGGGGAAGATACGCAGTATTTT
TRBD1	TRBV10-2	TRBJ1-2	12	few	CASRRDSYGYTF	TGCGCCAGCAGAAGGGACAGCTATGGCTACACCTTC
-	TRBV11-2	TRBJ1-5	15	-	CASSLVGAGNQPQHF	TGTGCCAGCAGCTTAGTGGGGGCGGGCAATCAGCCCCAGCATTTT
-	TRBV30	TRBJ1-2	13	-	CAWSRDWEDGYTF	TGTGCCTGGAGTAGAGATTGGGAGGATGGCTACACCTTC
-	TRBV7-2	TRBJ2-5	16	-	CASSLGLRDIPETQYF	TGTGCCAGCAGCTTAGGTTTGCGGGATATTCCAGAGACCCAGTACTTC
-	TRBV2	TRBJ2-3	11	-	CASSPFGTQYF	TGTGCCAGCAGCCCTTTCGGGACGCAGTATTTT
-	TRBV7-9	TRBJ2-1	12	-	CASPGDTNEQFF	TGTGCCAGTCCTGGGGACACCAATGAGCAGTTCTTC
-	TRBV10-3	TRBJ1-4	15	-	CAISESAGGYEKLFF	TGTGCCATCAGTGAGTCGGCGGGCGGATATGAAAAACTGTTTTTT
-	TRBV27	TRBJ1-1	15	-	CASRPFRMGGTEAFF	TGTGCCAGCAGACCCTTTAGAATGGGAGGGACTGAAGCTTTCTTT
TRBD1	TRBV6-5	TRBJ1-5	13	-	CASLDRADQPQHF	TGTGCCAGTCTTGACAGGGCCGATCAGCCCCAGCATTTT
-	TRBV18	TRBJ1-3	16	-	CASSPVTGISGNTIYF	TGTGCCAGCTCACCAGTTACAGGGATCTCTGGAAACACCATATATTTT
-	TRBV12-5	TRBJ2-1	15	-	CASGPGLSSYNEQFF	TGTGCTAGTGGGCCGGGGTTGAGCTCCTACAATGAGCAGTTCTTC
TRBD1	TRBV28	TRBJ1-5	15	-	CASSLPGQGKQPQHF	TGTGCCAGCAGCCTCCCTGGACAGGGGAAACAGCCCCAGCATTTT
-	TRBV7-9	TRBJ2-2	13	few	CASSLASHGELFF	TGTGCCAGCAGCTTGGCTAGCCACGGGGAGCTGTTTTTT
-	TRBV28	TRBJ1-4	12	-	CASRSRGLKLFF	TGTGCCAGCAGGTCACGGGGTTTGAAACTGTTTTTT
TRBD1	TRBV10-2	TRBJ2-7	14	few	CASRSGQGSYEQYF	TGCGCCAGCAGATCGGGACAGGGCTCCTACGAGCAGTACTTC
-	TRBV2	TRBJ2-1	15	-	CATTSPPNFDNEQFF	TGTGCCACCACATCCCCCCCAAATTTTGACAATGAGCAGTTCTTC
TRBD2	TRBV24-1	TRBJ2-1	20	few	CATSDFRTSGRQSSYNEQFF	TGTGCCACCAGTGATTTCAGAACTAGCGGGAGACAGAGCTCCTACAATGAGCAGTTCTTC
-	TRBV10-3	TRBJ2-4	18	-	CAISENRQGSLSANIQYF	TGTGCCATCAGTGAAAATAGGCAGGGGTCGCTTTCGGCCAACATTCAGTACTTC
-	TRBV21-1	TRBJ2-1	14	-	CASSSRLAANEQFF	TGTGCCAGCAGCTCACGACTAGCGGCCAATGAGCAGTTCTTC
-	TRBV6-2/TRBV6-3	TRBJ1-2	14	-	CASSGLSANYGYTF	TGTGCCAGCAGCGGACTTTCCGCTAACTATGGCTACACCTTC
TRBD1	TRBV7-8	TRBJ1-1	13	-	CASSWTGGTEAFF	TGTGCCAGCAGCTGGACAGGGGGCACTGAAGCTTTCTTT
-	TRBV7-9	TRBJ2-3	19	-	CASSLALLGSTTSTDTQYF	TGTGCCAGCAGCTTAGCATTATTAGGGAGCACCACTAGCACAGATACGCAGTATTTT
TRBD1	TRBV18	TRBJ1-6	14	many	CASQAGQGQTPLHF	TGTGCCAGCCAAGCCGGACAGGGTCAAACACCCCTCCACTTT
-	TRBV7-8	TRBJ2-2	19	-	CASSSRGGSSVSNTGELFF	TGTGCCAGCAGCTCTAGGGGGGGGTCTAGCGTTTCGAACACCGGGGAGCTGTTTTTT
TRBD2	TRBV7-8	TRBJ2-1	18	once	CASSLRVLAGGPGNEQFF	TGTGCCAGCAGCTTACGGGTGTTAGCGGGAGGCCCGGGCAATGAGCAGTTCTTC
TRBD1	TRBV19	TRBJ1-5	15	-	CASTQGVGSNQPQHF	TGTGCCAGTACCCAGGGGGTGGGGAGCAATCAGCCCCAGCATTTT
TRBD2	TRBV7-3	TRBJ2-1	15	-	CASSAPGGAGNEQFF	TGTGCCAGCAGCGCTCCGGGAGGGGCCGGCAATGAGCAGTTCTTC
-	TRBV7-9	TRBJ2-3	15	-	CASSLVSGSTDTQYF	TGTGCCAGCAGCTTAGTGAGCGGGAGCACAGATACGCAGTATTTT
-	TRBV7-9	TRBJ2-7	14	-	CASSSYGRGSEQYF	TGTGCCAGCAGCTCCTACGGCCGCGGGTCCGAGCAGTACTTC
TRBD2	TRBV27	TRBJ2-7	18	few	CASSFSMGLAGVPYEQYF	TGTGCCAGCAGTTTTTCCATGGGACTAGCGGGAGTTCCGTACGAGCAGTACTTC
-	TRBV12-5	TRBJ1-5	13	-	CASGLYSNQPQHF	TGTGCTAGTGGTTTGTATAGCAATCAGCCCCAGCATTTT
-	TRBV2	TRBJ1-4	16	-	CASSPDRFATNEKLFF	TGTGCCAGCAGCCCCGACAGGTTTGCAACTAATGAAAAACTGTTTTTT
-	TRBV10-3	TRBJ2-7	14	-	CASGETGGTYEQYF	TGTGCCTCCGGCGAAACTGGAGGGACCTACGAGCAGTACTTC
TRBD2	TRBV29-1	TRBJ2-1	14	-	CSVDRLAGDNEQFF	TGCAGCGTTGATCGGCTAGCGGGAGATAATGAGCAGTTCTTC
-	TRBV29-1	TRBJ1-1	13	-	CSAMTVAGTEAFF	TGCAGCGCCATGACCGTAGCTGGCACTGAAGCTTTCTTT
TRBD1	TRBV15	TRBJ2-5	15	-	CATSRDRGVGETQYF	TGTGCCACCAGCAGGGACAGGGGAGTTGGGGAGACCCAGTACTTC